These 20 T cell receptor beta chains share one sample of origin, sequenced in a study of CD8 T cells in ankylosing spondylitis. From the 5' RACE reads, TCRdb called clonotypes with MiXCR, one entry per CDR3 protein. Among more than 150,000 distinct CDR3 sequences listed, around 13% were seen once. The material sequenced was blood, either unsorted or a sorted T cell fraction (not recorded which). Receptors were obtained from a male donor with ankylosing spondylitis or in good health (not recorded which).

The rearrangement uses TRBV30 and TRBJ2-1, with 9 bases aligning to TRBD1. The germline V gene has CDR1 GTSNPN and CDR2 SVGIG (reference sequence). Trimming took 0 bases from V and 8 from J; bases not matched to a gene: 14. The CDR3 sequence is 17 residues long. The CDR3 coding sequence is TGTGCCTGGAGTGTCGCAGTGCGGGACAGGGTGGTTGATGAGCAGTTCTTC. Residues: CAWSVAVRDRVVDEQFF.

This clonotype has at least ten counts. The gene calls are TRBV21-1 and TRBJ1-5. TRBV21-1 is tagged as a pseudogene. The CDR3 length is 14 residues. This CDR3 reads CASSKEKANQPQHF. The CDR3 coding sequence is TGTGCCAGCAGCAAAGAAAAAGCTAATCAGCCCCAGCATTTT.

The rearrangement uses TRBV25-1 and TRBJ1-2; tentatively, D is TRBD1 (5 bases). The CDR3 loop spans 13 amino acids. From germline, CDR1 is MGHDK and CDR2 SYGVNS. Trimming took off 4 bases at V and 4 bases at J, with 10 bases between the two ends. This CDR3 is CASSGGYLYGYTF. The CDR3, as DNA: TGTGCCAGCAGTGGGGGCTACCTCTATGGCTACACCTTC.

This sequence joins TRBV7-9 and TRBJ1-5; no firm D call. V lost 7 bases and J lost 0, with 10 bases in between. Looked up from germline, CDR1 is SEHNR and CDR2 is FQNEAQ (reference sequence). This CDR3 is built from 14 residues. CDR3 coding DNA: TGTGCCAGCACCCTGGCCTATAGCAATCAGCCCCAGCATTTT. Translation: CASTLAYSNQPQHF.

Only a few counts were recorded for this clonotype. The CDR3: CASGTGFNNEQFF. CDR3 nucleotide sequence: TGTGCCTCCGGGACAGGGTTCAACAATGAGCAGTTCTTC. The chain is built from TRBV27 and TRBJ2-1, with 9 bases that match TRBD1. The CDR3 runs 13 residues. CDR1 is MNHEY and CDR2 is SMNVEV in the germline V gene (reference sequence). V lost 11 bases to trimming and J lost 5 bases; unmatched junction nucleotides: 7.

The chain employs TRBV7-2 and TRBJ2-1, with 7 bases matching TRBD2. The CDR3 sequence is 15 residues long. V lost 3 bases and J lost 0; bases outside the gene matches: 2. CDR1 and CDR2 (germline): SGHTA, FQGNSA. The CDR3 loop is CASSFTSASYNEQFF. CDR3 coding DNA: TGTGCCAGCAGCTTCACTAGCGCCTCCTACAATGAGCAGTTCTTC.

The chain has TRBV6-1 and TRBJ2-5, with D perhaps given as TRBD1 or TRBD2 (6 bases each). The CDR3 is 13 residues long. With 7 bases removed from V and 5 bases from J, the gap between germline ends came to 14 bases. CDR1 and CDR2 from the germline V gene are MNHNS and SASEGT. CDR3 sequence reads: CASKRGDVETQYF. CDR3 nucleotide sequence: TGTGCCAGCAAAAGGGGGGACGTGGAGACCCAGTACTTC.

This clonotype was seen more than once but under ten times. CDR3 sequence reads: CSFGGLADPSSYNEQFF. The CDR3 region has the DNA TGCAGCTTTGGGGGACTAGCGGATCCCAGCTCCTACAATGAGCAGTTCTTC. This chain joins TRBV29-1 and TRBJ2-1; 11 bases align to TRBD2. Unmatched junction bases numbered 12, after V lost 8 bases and J lost 0 bases. CDR3 length: 17 amino acids. The germline CDR1 and CDR2 sequences are SQVTM and ANQGSEA.

This clonotype turned up a few times. This chain links TRBV7-8 with TRBJ1-5; the D is unclear. CDR3 length: 16 amino acids. Germline-derived CDR1 and CDR2 are SGHVS and FQNEAQ. The V gene lost 1 base and the J gene lost 0 bases, with 10 bases spanning the gap. CDR3 in DNA: TGTGCCAGCAGCTTAGACGGTAGCTATAGCAATCAGCCCCAGCATTTT. Translation: CASSLDGSYSNQPQHF. The variable domain in full, with the rest retrieved from reference TRBV7-8 and TRBJ1-5, is GAGVSQSPRYKVAKRGQDVALRCDPISGHVSLFWYQQALGQGPEFLTYFQNEAQLDKSGLPSDRFFAERPEGSVSTLKIQRTQQEDSAVYLCASSLDGSYSNQPQHFGDGTRLSIL.

This clonotype was detected a few times. The chain uses TRBV7-9 and TRBJ2-7, with 11 bases lining up with TRBD1. The CDR3 sequence is 17 residues long. Germline trimming cut 4 bases from V and 5 bases from J; bases unmatched to any gene: 13. Germline loops: CDR1 SEHNR, CDR2 FQNEAQ (reference sequence). The CDR3 spells CASSSSDRGQLYHEQYF. The CDR3 DNA reads as TGTGCCAGCAGCTCATCGGACAGGGGGCAATTATACCACGAGCAGTACTTC.

The chain combines TRBV20-1 with TRBJ1-2, with 10 nucleotides matching TRBD1. Germline-derived CDR1 and CDR2 are DFQATT and SNEGSKA (reference sequence). Unmatched junction bases numbered 15, after V lost 1 base and J lost 4 bases. The CDR3 contains 18 residues. The CDR3 loop reads CSARGGPGQGTSLYGYTF. DNA of the CDR3: TGCAGTGCTAGAGGCGGTCCGGGACAGGGGACCTCTCTCTATGGCTACACCTTC.

This sequence joins TRBV5-6 and TRBJ1-2; 9 nucleotides agree with TRBD1. Germline V CDR1 and CDR2: SGHDT, YYEEEE. The CDR3 consists of 14 residues. The V gene end was trimmed by 3 bases and the J gene end by 5 bases; junction bases not matched to a gene: 5. The CDR3 DNA follows: TGTGCCAGCAGCTCAACCGGGACAGGGTATGGCTACACCTTC. This codes for CASSSTGTGYGYTF.

Ten or more counts support this clonotype. The J gene is TRBJ1-2, the V gene TRBV12-3 or TRBV12-4; D possibly corresponds to TRBD1 (5 bases). The CDR3 extends over 14 amino acids. The V end lost 1 base, the J end lost 2 bases, and 8 bases lay between the germline ends. CDR3 protein: CASSLDQGNYGYTF. The DNA for the CDR3 is TGTGCCAGCAGTTTAGACCAGGGCAACTATGGCTACACCTTC.

There are a few counts of this clonotype. The genes are TRBV5-4 and TRBJ2-7; D is undetermined. The V gene's germline CDR1 is SGHNT and CDR2 YYREEE (reference sequence). The V and J ends lost 3 bases and 2 bases respectively, with 18 bases between them. The CDR3 loop spans 16 amino acids. CDR3 bases: TGTGCCAGCAGCTCCCCCGCTGTCACCAACACCTACGAGCAGTACTTC. Translated, it gives CASSSPAVTNTYEQYF.

This clonotype was seen at least ten times. The CDR3 coding sequence is TGCGCCAGCAGCCAAGAGGTGACGGAGAACTATGGCTACACCTTC. Translating gives CASSQEVTENYGYTF. The gene calls are TRBV4-1 and TRBJ1-2, with D uncertain. This CDR3 has 15 residues. V was pared by 0 bases and J by 2 bases, with 10 bases between. Germline V gene sequence: CDR1 MGHRA, CDR2 YSYEKL.

V is TRBV30 and J is TRBJ1-5, with TRBD1 matching over 9 bases. Germline CDR1 is GTSNPN and CDR2 is SVGIG (reference sequence). The CDR3 runs to 13 residues. With 2 bases clipped from V and 9 bases from J, the junction kept 5 bases outside the gene matches. The CDR3 here is CAWSSQGAGPQHF. The DNA for the CDR3 is TGTGCCTGGAGTTCACAGGGGGCAGGGCCCCAGCATTTT.

The chain couples TRBV6-2 or TRBV6-3 to TRBJ2-2; 8 bases line up with TRBD2. Germline V CDR1 and CDR2: MNHEY, SVGEGT. J was trimmed by 6 bases and V by 0 bases; bases with no gene match: 9. CDR3 length: 17 residues. Here the CDR3 reads CASSYSMEREYAGELFF. Written as DNA, the CDR3 is TGTGCCAGCAGTTACTCGATGGAGCGGGAGTATGCCGGGGAGCTGTTTTTT.

This clonotype was detected a few times. In nucleotides, the CDR3 is TGTGCCAGCAGCCCGACTAGCTGGGTGACCCAGTACTTC. Encoded protein: CASSPTSWVTQYF. The chain joins TRBV12-3 or TRBV12-4 to TRBJ2-5; TRBD2 aligns across 7 bases. Trimming took 6 bases from V and 7 from J; bases not matched to a gene: 8. The length of the CDR3 is 13 residues.

The V call is TRBV6-1, the J call TRBJ2-1; the match to TRBD2 covers 10 bases. V lost 0 bases, J lost 4 bases, and 0 bases stayed unmatched. Germline V gene sequence: CDR1 MNHNS, CDR2 SASEGT. The CDR3 is 15 amino acids. CDR3 residues: CASSEASGGYNEQFF. For the CDR3, the DNA is TGTGCCAGCAGTGAAGCTAGCGGGGGGTACAATGAGCAGTTCTTC.

This chain uses TRBV7-9 with TRBJ2-7; 7 positions match TRBD1. V lost 4 bases and J lost 0; bases outside the gene matches: 6. The CDR3 has 15 amino acids. CDR1 and CDR2 from the germline V gene are SEHNR and FQNEAQ (reference sequence). CDR3 sequence reads: CASSWGTGASYEQYF. In nucleotides, the CDR3 is TGTGCCAGCAGCTGGGGAACAGGGGCCTCCTACGAGCAGTACTTC.